This TCR beta chain was retrieved from a study of CD8+CD57+ T cells in acquired aplastic anemia listed by TCRdb under 2018. General notes on the study: On average, sorted CD4+ and CD8+ cells yielded around 3.4 ug of extracted DNA, with a range of about 0.19 to 30 ug. CD8+CD57+ expansion was defined as a frequency above the mean frequency observed in healthy subjects.

The CDR3 covers 14 residues, taking in both the cysteine and the phenylalanine. Of all the DNA, just the CDR3 is kept, 42 bases in frame from base 1. The germline V gene (reference sequence) specifies DFQATT as CDR1 and SNEGSKA as CDR2. V trim: 3 bases; J trim: 7 bases; unmatched bases: 8. Patients chosen for sequencing had shown expansion of CD8+CD57+ cells by flow cytometry. Severe acquired aplastic anemia was diagnosed in all patients according to International Study of Aplastic Anemia and Agranulocytosis and Camitta criteria. At the time blood was sampled, none of the patients had received any therapy. In the study, sorted CD4+ and CD8+ blood T cells from patients with severe aplastic anemia and from healthy subjects underwent deep sequencing of TCR repertoires. Patients were enrolled in the USA under clinicaltrials.gov protocols 00001620, 01623167, 00001397, 00071045, 00081523 and 00961064. Ficoll-Paque density gradient centrifugation was used to isolate peripheral blood mononuclear cells. Before DNA extraction, CD4+ and CD8+ T cells were sorted with FACS or magnetic beads.

Genomic DNA served as template for TCR beta VDJ combination and CDR3 sequence profiling. An Illumina HiSeq 2000 was used for TCR repertoire sequencing. The paper's processing steps were these. Repertoires were assessed using TRBV/TRBJ rearrangement plots, CDR3 size and DJ length profiles, and Simpson's diversity index. The immunodominant clone was defined as the most abundant DNA sequence in deep sequencing data. CDR3 amino acid sequences were checked for sharing between subjects and were compared against published repertoires and the VDJdb database. TCRdb took the public reads, trimmed them with fastp at Q25, ran MiXCR for clone calling and kept in-frame beta chains. One record per CDR3 amino acid sequence lists the most common genes and DNA. V and J calls and clone size were set by TCRdb, not the authors. For this sample the table gives 200,000 to 250,000 distinct CDR3 sequences, of which 65% were detected only once. The ten most abundant clones make up 58% of the sample.

Broader findings and caveats from the paper: About 30 CD8+ CDR3 sequences were found in both patients and controls but appeared to be highly expressed in patients and within the immunodominant clones of the patients. Patients and healthy controls showed no significant difference in CD8+ Simpson's diversity (P=0.060).

Worth noting for this clonotype: Its antigen is still unknown. Within one base of it there is no much larger clone, and no base qualities were kept.

The receptor's source is a human donor with aplastic anemia. The rearranged chain carries TRBV20-1 and TRBJ2-7; TRBD1 matches 11 bases in the middle. Sequenced sample: sorted CD4+, CD8+, or CD8+CD57+ T cells (not recorded which) from PBMCs. The base sequence is TGCAGTGCTAGGATAGGGACAGGGGGAAGGGAGCAGTACTTC. Its protein is CSARIGTGGREQYF.